These T cell receptor beta chains were read from a single sample in a study of blood T cell repertoires in COVID-19. Profiling relied on immunoSEQ multiplex PCR, and the TCRdb table lists in-frame clones only, not all of them. Here the sample spans roughly 80,000 clones, roughly 78% being singletons. The sequencing sample was made of peripheral blood. These receptors were collected from a human donor in a cohort sampled during active COVID-19. Both conserved end residues are part of each CDR3. D genes are given only for firm matches. Expanded clones get a size class; other rows say once, few or many, or leave the size out.

TRBD2	17	TRBV9	.	TRBJ2-3	CASSVDGGARSTDTQYF	TGTGCCAGCAGCGTAGACGGGGGGGCCCGGAGCACAGATACGCAGTATTTT
.	15	TRBV30	once	TRBJ1-4	CAWSVLLQDNEKLFF	TGTGCCTGGAGTGTACTACTACAAGACAATGAAAAACTGTTTTTT
TRBD1	14	TRBV28	.	TRBJ2-7	CASSYRGSSYEQYF	TGTGCCAGCAGTTACAGGGGATCCTCCTACGAGCAGTACTTC
.	11	TRBV3-1/TRBV3-2	once	TRBJ2-1	CASSQSHEQFF	TGTGCCAGCAGCCAAAGCCATGAGCAGTTCTTC
.	12	TRBV7-9	once	TRBJ2-1	CASSWTVDEQFF	TGTGCCAGCAGCTGGACAGTTGATGAGCAGTTCTTC
TRBD2	16	TRBV4-2	.	TRBJ2-3	CASRGTSGSQTGTQYF	TGTGCCAGCAGAGGGACTAGCGGGAGCCAAACAGGTACGCAGTATTTT
TRBD2	14	TRBV6-5	.	TRBJ2-2	CASNTGLATGELFF	TGTGCCAGCAACACGGGACTAGCGACCGGGGAGCTGTTTTTT
TRBD1	15	TRBV28	.	TRBJ1-1	CASSSPSTGSTEAFF	TGTGCCAGCAGCTCCCCCTCGACAGGGAGCACTGAAGCTTTCTTT
.	11	TRBV11-2	.	TRBJ1-2	CASTSGGSYTF	TGTGCCAGCACCTCGGGGGGTAGCTACACCTTC
.	13	TRBV7-9	.	TRBJ2-7	CASSLAAGSRQYF	TGTGCCAGCAGCTTAGCGGCGGGCAGTAGGCAGTACTTC
TRBD2	19	TRBV4-2	.	TRBJ2-5	CASSQDPPGLAGSQETQYF	TGTGCCAGCAGCCAAGACCCTCCGGGACTAGCGGGCTCTCAAGAGACCCAGTACTTC
TRBD1	14	TRBV28	.	TRBJ2-2	CASPRDRGSGELFF	TGTGCCAGCCCCCGGGACAGGGGTTCCGGGGAGCTGTTTTTT
.	14	TRBV5-6	.	TRBJ2-1	CASTPGPHGSEQFF	TGTGCCAGCACCCCGGGACCGCACGGGAGTGAGCAGTTCTTC
.	15	TRBV3-1/TRBV3-2	.	TRBJ1-1	CASSQAGGMGTEAFF	TGTGCCAGCAGCCAAGCTGGAGGGATGGGTACTGAAGCTTTCTTT
TRBD1	16	TRBV6-2/TRBV6-3	.	TRBJ1-1	CASSRGQGARYTEAFF	TGTGCCAGCAGCCGGGGACAGGGGGCGCGGTACACTGAAGCTTTCTTT
.	16	TRBV5-1	.	TRBJ1-2	CASSLGAGEGNYGYTF	TGCGCCAGCAGCTTGGGAGCAGGGGAGGGTAACTATGGCTACACCTTC
TRBD2	16	TRBV7-6	.	TRBJ2-1	CASSLKAGGFLNEQFF	TGTGCCAGCAGCTTAAAAGCGGGGGGGTTCCTCAATGAGCAGTTCTTC
TRBD1	15	TRBV18	.	TRBJ1-4	CASSARTGDNEKLFF	TGTGCCAGCTCAGCAAGGACAGGGGATAATGAAAAACTGTTTTTT
.	13	TRBV12-3/TRBV12-4	.	TRBJ1-4	CASRPDSNEKLFF	TGTGCCAGCAGACCTGACAGTAATGAAAAACTGTTTTTT
.	14	TRBV5-5	.	TRBJ1-6	CASSLQYRDSPLHF	TGTGCCAGCAGCTTACAATACAGGGACTCACCCCTCCACTTT
TRBD1	14	TRBV7-9	.	TRBJ1-5	CASSSTGGRQPQHF	TGTGCCAGCAGCTCCACAGGGGGTCGTCAGCCCCAGCATTTT
.	11	TRBV20-1	.	TRBJ2-1	CSASRNNEQFF	TGCAGTGCTAGCAGGAACAATGAGCAGTTCTTC
TRBD1	11	TRBV19	.	TRBJ1-1	CASGDRGEAFF	TGTGCCAGTGGGGACAGGGGAGAAGCTTTCTTT
.	13	TRBV27	.	TRBJ1-5	CASRPGSNQPQHF	TGTGCCAGCCGTCCAGGGAGCAATCAGCCCCAGCATTTT
.	11	TRBV28	.	TRBJ1-1	CASSEGRAAFF	TGTGCCAGCAGCGAAGGGAGGGCAGCTTTCTTT
TRBD1	14	TRBV2	many	TRBJ2-3	CASSLQGDTDTQYF	TGTGCCAGCAGTTTACAGGGGGACACAGATACGCAGTATTTT
.	15	TRBV7-9	.	TRBJ1-1	CASSPPGDMNTEAFF	TGTGCCAGCAGCCCCCCCGGGGACATGAACACTGAAGCTTTCTTT
TRBD1	16	TRBV24-1	.	TRBJ1-1	CATSDHYRDRGTEAFF	TGTGCCACCAGTGACCACTACCGGGACAGGGGTACTGAAGCTTTCTTT
.	12	TRBV10-1	once	TRBJ2-3	CASIRSPDTQYF	TGCGCCAGCATCCGAAGCCCAGATACGCAGTATTTT
.	12	TRBV6-5	.	TRBJ1-1	CASIAGPGGAFF	TGTGCCAGCATCGCGGGGCCGGGTGGAGCTTTCTTT
TRBD2	16	TRBV7-3	.	TRBJ2-5	CASGDSGLAPKETQYF	TGTGCCAGCGGGGATTCGGGACTAGCCCCTAAAGAGACCCAGTACTTC
TRBD2	14	TRBV6-6	few	TRBJ2-1	CASVDVAGVSEQFF	TGTGCCAGCGTGGATGTAGCGGGGGTTAGTGAGCAGTTCTTC
TRBD1	14	TRBV19	.	TRBJ2-2	CASKDRGYTGELFF	TGTGCCAGTAAAGACAGGGGATACACCGGGGAGCTGTTTTTT
.	18	TRBV19	.	TRBJ1-6	CASSIDRVTRNPASPLHF	TGTGCCAGTAGTATAGACAGGGTGACGAGGAATCCGGCTTCACCCCTCCACTTT
.	13	TRBV29-1	.	TRBJ2-5	CSVFRGAQETQYF	TGCAGCGTGTTCCGGGGGGCACAAGAGACCCAGTACTTC
.	11	TRBV12-3/TRBV12-4	few	TRBJ1-1	CASKEGPEAFF	TGTGCCAGCAAGGAGGGACCTGAAGCTTTCTTT
TRBD1	13	TRBV5-1	.	TRBJ2-7	CASRRDRGYEQYF	TGCGCCAGCAGGCGGGACAGGGGTTACGAGCAGTACTTC
.	14	TRBV6-6	few	TRBJ2-2	CASSWTANTGELFF	TGTGCCAGCAGTTGGACAGCCAACACCGGGGAGCTGTTTTTT
.	15	TRBV7-9	.	TRBJ2-2	CASSLVARNTGELFF	TGTGCCAGCAGCTTAGTGGCCCGAAACACCGGGGAGCTGTTTTTT
.	16	TRBV2	.	TRBJ2-1	CASSAGLFSSYNEQFF	TGTGCCAGCAGTGCCGGACTGTTTAGCTCCTACAATGAGCAGTTCTTC
TRBD2	15	TRBV11-3	.	TRBJ2-3	CASSGTSGEADTQYF	TGTGCCAGCAGCGGGACTAGCGGGGAGGCAGATACGCAGTATTTT
TRBD2	17	TRBV9	once	TRBJ2-2	CASSVGLAGANTGELFF	TGTGCCAGCAGCGTCGGACTAGCGGGGGCGAACACCGGGGAGCTGTTTTTT
.	12	TRBV10-3	few	TRBJ2-7	CAISERAYEQYF	TGTGCCATCAGTGAGAGAGCTTACGAGCAGTACTTC
.	17	TRBV10-3	once	TRBJ2-7	CAISESPGSPREREQYF	TGTGCCATCAGTGAGTCGCCCGGGTCGCCGAGGGAAAGGGAGCAGTACTTC
TRBD2	17	TRBV24-1	.	TRBJ2-2	CATSVPSGGLNTGELFF	TGTGCCACCAGTGTCCCTAGCGGGGGCCTGAACACCGGGGAGCTGTTTTTT